One sample yielded the 23 T cell receptor beta chains listed below, sequenced in a study of blood T cells in healthy people across ages. Next came a second PCR, run for about 7 to 12 cycles, which used a sample-barcoded 5' primer along with a J-beta primer mix. TCRdb ran MiXCR on the 5' RACE reads and lists one entry per CDR3 protein. The sample lists roughly 1,800,000 distinct CDR3 sequences; around half were seen once. Sequencing input: blood. The receptors here all came from a woman aged 40 to 55 in good health.

The V gene is TRBV14, the J gene TRBJ2-1; D may be TRBD1 (5 bases). The V gene's germline CDR1 is SGHDN and CDR2 FVKESK. The CDR3 contains 13 residues. Between the trimmed V and J ends, which lost 1 base and 8 bases, there was a span of 9 bases. This CDR3 is CASSQVLRDEQFF. DNA for the CDR3: TGTGCCAGCAGCCAAGTACTCAGGGATGAGCAGTTCTTC.

The chain joins TRBV3-1 to TRBJ2-1; maybe TRBD2 (5 bases). Trimming removed 3 bases from V and 14 bases from J, with 11 bases in between. The CDR3 covers 11 residues. Germline V gives CDR1 LGHDT, CDR2 YNNKEL (reference sequence). This chain's CDR3 is CASSQEEKEFF. CDR3 sequence (DNA): TGTGCCAGCAGCCAGGAGGAGAAGGAGTTCTTC.

This rearrangement joins TRBV5-1 to TRBJ2-3; no definite D call. The CDR3 totals 16 residues. The germline V gene has CDR1 SGHRS and CDR2 YFSETQ. V was pared by 0 bases and J by 0 bases, with 11 bases between. The CDR3 DNA sequence: TGCGCCAGCAGCTTGGACAGCCCAAGTAGCACAGATACGCAGTATTTT. It codes for CASSLDSPSSTDTQYF. The full variable domain, in which reference TRBV5-1 and TRBJ2-3 provide the parts outside the CDR3, is KAGVTQTPRYLIKTRGQQVTLSCSPISGHRSVSWYQQTPGQGLQFLFEYFSETQRNKGNFPGRFSGRQFSNSRSEMNVSTLELGDSALYLCASSLDSPSSTDTQYFGPGTRLTVL.

A few counts support this clonotype. The chain employs TRBV20-1 and TRBJ2-5, with 7 bases identical to TRBD1. The germline V gene has CDR1 DFQATT and CDR2 SNEGSKA (reference sequence). V gave up 3 bases and J gave up 5 bases; unmatched junction bases: 9. The CDR3 loop spans 14 amino acids. The CDR3 bases are TGCAGTGCTAGTAGGCCGCAGGGGGACGAGACCCAGTACTTC. As protein: CSASRPQGDETQYF.

J is TRBJ1-2 and V is TRBV6-5; D uncertain. Trimming cost V 7 bases and J 4 bases, with 10 bases left between them. The germline V gene encodes CDR1 MNHEY and CDR2 SVGAGI. The CDR3 has 12 residues. DNA of the CDR3: TGTGCCAGCATGAGAACACCCTATGGCTACACCTTC. It codes for CASMRTPYGYTF.

CDR3 in amino acids: CASSLGWDNSYEQYF. DNA of the CDR3: TGTGCCAGCAGCTTAGGTTGGGACAACTCCTACGAGCAGTACTTC. The gene calls are TRBV7-9 and TRBJ2-7; tentatively, D is TRBD1 (6 bases). V was cut by 1 base and J by 0 bases, with 10 bases left in between. This CDR3 comprises 15 residues. Germline CDR1 and CDR2: SEHNR and FQNEAQ (reference sequence).

This clonotype was recorded once. CDR3 region: CASSSRPTEITDTQYF. CDR3 bases: TGTGCCAGCAGTTCCCGACCTACGGAAATCACAGATACGCAGTATTTT. V gene TRBV6-2 or TRBV6-3 combines with J gene TRBJ2-3, with no clear D. Germline V lookup: CDR1 MNHEY, CDR2 SVGEGT. The CDR3 has 16 residues. V was clipped by 4 bases and J by 2 bases, with 16 bases between them.

The rearrangement uses TRBV7-2 and TRBJ1-6, with a possible D match to TRBD1 (5 bases). The germline V gene has CDR1 SGHTA and CDR2 FQGNSA. Trimming pared 5 bases from V and 9 bases from J, leaving 14 bases between. CDR3 size: 14 residues. DNA for the CDR3: TGTGCCAGCAGCGAACTTAAAGGGGCTTCACCCCTCCACTTT. Its translation is CASSELKGASPLHF. Full variable domain (outside the CDR3, taken from reference TRBV7-2 and TRBJ1-6): GAGVSQSPSNKVTEKGKDVELRCDPISGHTALYWYRQSLGQGLEFLIYFQGNSAPDKSGLPSDRFSAERTGGSVSTLTIQRTQQEDSAVYLCASSELKGASPLHFGNGTRLTVT.

The chain joins TRBV6-2 or TRBV6-3 to TRBJ2-5; D is perhaps TRBD1 or TRBD2 (5 bases each). This CDR3 spans 15 amino acids. Germline V gene lookup returns CDR1 MNHEY and CDR2 SVGEGT. Trimming shortened V by 5 bases and J by 7 bases, and 20 bases separated the two germline ends. The CDR3 here is CASSDAGNQRGTQYF. DNA for the CDR3: TGTGCCAGCAGTGACGCCGGGAACCAAAGGGGGACCCAGTACTTC.

V is TRBV3-1 and J is TRBJ2-7, with 7 bases aligning to TRBD1. The CDR3 extends over 14 amino acids. V shed 1 base, J shed 3 bases, and the junction held 3 bases outside the gene matches. In germline, CDR1 is LGHDT, CDR2 YNNKEL (reference sequence). The CDR3 protein is CASSQGYRGYEQYF. The CDR3 DNA sequence: TGTGCCAGCAGCCAAGGGTACAGGGGCTACGAGCAGTACTTC.

This clonotype was counted once. Germline and junction disagree at one end, which may indicate a read error. The chain joins TRBV3-1 to TRBJ2-3; 9 bases map to TRBD1. This CDR3 is built from 15 residues. Per the germline V gene, CDR1 is LGHDT and CDR2 is YNNKEL (reference sequence). The CDR3, as DNA: TGTGCCGGCAGCCAAGAAGGGACAGGGAGGGATACGCAGTATTTT. The encoded protein is CAGSQEGTGRDTQYF.

The rearrangement uses TRBV28 and TRBJ1-5; D not resolved. CDR3 length: 15 residues. With 2 bases removed from V and 2 bases from J, the gap between germline ends came to 10 bases. CDR1 MDHEN and CDR2 SYDVKM come from the germline V gene. CDR3 residues: CASSLLKAGNQPQHF. The CDR3 DNA follows: TGTGCCAGCAGTTTACTAAAAGCGGGCAATCAGCCCCAGCATTTT.

J is TRBJ2-1 and V is TRBV6-5; 7 bases match TRBD2. The length of the CDR3 is 15 residues. The V gene end was trimmed by 4 bases and the J gene end by 3 bases; junction bases not matched to a gene: 6. Germline loops: CDR1 MNHEY, CDR2 SVGAGI. CDR3 DNA sequence: TGTGCCAGCAGTTTCGAGGGAGGGAGCTACAATGAGCAGTTCTTC. Its translation: CASSFEGGSYNEQFF.

V is TRBV29-1 and J is TRBJ2-2, with D maybe TRBD2 (6 bases). This CDR3 is 16 amino acids long. Trimming pared 1 base from V and 2 bases from J, leaving 14 bases between. CDR1 and CDR2 (germline): SQVTM, ANQGSEA. The CDR3 DNA sequence: TGCAGCGTTGAAGGGGGAGTGGGGGGAAACACCGGGGAGCTGTTTTTT. Protein: CSVEGGVGGNTGELFF.

The V and J genes are TRBV24-1 and TRBJ2-5; D remains ambiguous. Trimming cost V 1 base and J 3 bases, with 8 bases left between them. There are 14 residues in the CDR3. CDR1 and CDR2 from the germline V gene are KGHDR and SFDVKD. The CDR3 DNA is TGTGCCACCAGTGATTTTTCCGAGAAAGAGACCCAGTACTTC. Residues: CATSDFSEKETQYF.

The chain has TRBV7-8 and TRBJ1-5, with D perhaps matching TRBD1 (6 bases). Trimming cost V 2 bases and J 5 bases, with 19 bases left between them. This CDR3 region has 17 residues. CDR1 and CDR2 from the germline V gene are SGHVS and FQNEAQ. In DNA form, the CDR3 reads TGTGCCAGCAGCTTAAGTCTTGGAAGGACAGTACATCAGCCCCAGCATTTT. Protein: CASSLSLGRTVHQPQHF. The whole variable domain, remainder taken from reference TRBV7-8 and TRBJ1-5, is GAGVSQSPRYKVAKRGQDVALRCDPISGHVSLFWYQQALGQGPEFLTYFQNEAQLDKSGLPSDRFFAERPEGSVSTLKIQRTQQEDSAVYLCASSLSLGRTVHQPQHFGDGTRLSIL.

This clonotype was seen at least ten times. The CDR3 DNA follows: TGTGCCAGCAGTTCCGGACAGGGTAGCAATCAGCCCCAGCATTTT. Translating it yields CASSSGQGSNQPQHF. The chain combines TRBV5-5 with TRBJ1-5; 8 bases agree with TRBD1. CDR1 and CDR2 from the germline V gene are SGHKS and YYEKEE (reference sequence). V shed 5 bases and J 0 bases; nucleotides not matched to a gene: 4. CDR3 length equals 15 residues.

The sample holds one count of this clonotype. The genes are TRBV5-5 and TRBJ2-1, with 8 bases that match TRBD1. Germline V gene sequence: CDR1 SGHKS, CDR2 YYEKEE (reference sequence). This CDR3 spans 14 amino acids. The V gene end was trimmed by 0 bases and the J gene end by 7 bases; junction bases not matched to a gene: 3. The CDR3 DNA sequence: TGTGCCAGCAGCTTGGTGACAGGGGCGAATGAGCAGTTCTTC. The encoded protein is CASSLVTGANEQFF.

The CDR3 region has the DNA TGTGCCAGCAGCTTGGGGAGGTCGCCAGCCAAAAACATTCAGTACTTC. Translated: CASSLGRSPAKNIQYF. The J gene is TRBJ2-4, the V gene TRBV5-5; maybe TRBD2 (5 bases). Per the germline V gene, CDR1 is SGHKS and CDR2 is YYEKEE (reference sequence). There are 16 residues in the CDR3. Trimming pared 0 bases from V and 0 bases from J, leaving 10 bases between. The full variable domain, rest sourced from reference TRBV5-5 and TRBJ2-4, is DAGVTQSPTHLIKTRGQQVTLRCSPISGHKSVSWYQQVLGQGPQFIFQYYEKEERGRGNFPDRFSARQFPNYSSELNVNALLLGDSALYLCASSLGRSPAKNIQYFGAGTRLSVL.

This clonotype has just a few counts. V usage is TRBV7-2 and J usage is TRBJ1-2; D gene ambiguous. Per the germline V gene, CDR1 is SGHTA and CDR2 is FQGNSA. V shed 0 bases and J shed 1 base, with 9 bases lying between them. This CDR3 is built from 15 residues. CDR3: CASSLAIMDNYGYTF. CDR3 nucleotide sequence: TGTGCCAGCAGCTTAGCGATAATGGATAACTATGGCTACACCTTC.

The chain couples TRBV4-2 to TRBJ1-5; no firm D call. The CDR3 totals 16 residues. V was shortened by 0 bases and J by 3 bases, with 12 bases between the two germline ends. The germline gives CDR1 LGHNA, CDR2 YNFKEQ. In DNA, the CDR3 is TGTGCCAGCAGCCAAGAAGGGAGGCAGCTCAATCAGCCCCAGCATTTT. Amino acids: CASSQEGRQLNQPQHF.

The table lists this clonotype with a few counts. The chain carries TRBV6-2 or TRBV6-3 and TRBJ2-1; a weak D match, TRBD1 (5 bases). Germline CDR1 MNHEY, CDR2 SVGEGT. The V gene lost 3 bases and the J gene lost 4 bases, with 13 bases spanning the gap. CDR3 size: 15 residues. For the CDR3, the DNA is TGTGCCAGCAGTTATAACACAGGAATGTACAATGAGCAGTTCTTC. This gives the protein CASSYNTGMYNEQFF.

There are a few counts of this clonotype. The DNA for the CDR3 is TGCAGTGCCCCGGGGATTACCGATAGCAATCAGCCCCAGCATTTT. Protein: CSAPGITDSNQPQHF. The chain joins TRBV20-1 to TRBJ1-5; no firm D call. The CDR3 is 15 amino acids. Trimming took off 6 bases at V and 0 bases at J, with 15 bases between the two ends. Per the germline V gene, CDR1 is DFQATT and CDR2 is SNEGSKA (reference sequence).